The clone carrying this T cell receptor beta chain was detected only a few times. Its specificity is not known. These data come from a study of CD8 T cells in ankylosing spondylitis. Points from the study as a whole: Past studies reported some motif variants in reactive arthritis synovial fluid and blood. In ankylosing spondylitis blood, a motif of eight highly homologous TCR beta variants appeared characteristic. According to the report, clones linked to the disease were significantly enriched in matched synovial fluid samples taken from ankylosing spondylitis patients.

The CDR3 is made up of 14 amino acids. Germline V lookup: CDR1 MGHRA, CDR2 YSYEKL. V was cut by 0 bases and J by 7 bases, with 13 bases left in between. Each TCR beta library was made by quantitative 5'-RACE that incorporated molecular barcodes. From the 5' RACE reads, TCRdb called clonotypes with MiXCR, one entry per CDR3 protein. Among more than 600,000 distinct CDR3 sequences listed, under 20% were seen once. The chain carries TRBV4-1 and TRBJ2-7, with D perhaps given as TRBD1 or TRBD2 (7 bases each). Source material: blood, either unsorted or a sorted T cell fraction (not recorded which). This TCR was sampled from a male donor with ankylosing spondylitis. The CDR3, as DNA: TGCGCCAGCAGCCAAGAGCGGGGGACAGAAGAGCAGTACTTC. Amino acid sequence: CASSQERGTEEQYF.